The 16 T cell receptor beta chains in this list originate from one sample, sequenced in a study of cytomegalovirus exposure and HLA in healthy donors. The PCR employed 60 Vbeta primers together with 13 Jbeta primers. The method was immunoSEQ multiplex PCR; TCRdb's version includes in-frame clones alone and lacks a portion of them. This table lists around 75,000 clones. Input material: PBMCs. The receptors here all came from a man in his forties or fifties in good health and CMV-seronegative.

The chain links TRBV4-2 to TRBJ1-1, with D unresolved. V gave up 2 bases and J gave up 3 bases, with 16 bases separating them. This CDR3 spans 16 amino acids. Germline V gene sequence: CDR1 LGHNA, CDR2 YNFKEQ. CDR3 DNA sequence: TGTGCCAGCAGCCAATGGAGCGGGGTGCGGGACACTGAAGCTTTCTTT. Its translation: CASSQWSGVRDTEAFF.

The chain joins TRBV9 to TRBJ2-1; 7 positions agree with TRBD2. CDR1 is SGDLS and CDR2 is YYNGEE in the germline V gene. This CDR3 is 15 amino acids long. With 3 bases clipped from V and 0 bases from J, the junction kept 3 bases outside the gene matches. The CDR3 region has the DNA TGTGCCAGCAGCGACCGGGACTACTCCTACAATGAGCAGTTCTTC. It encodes CASSDRDYSYNEQFF.

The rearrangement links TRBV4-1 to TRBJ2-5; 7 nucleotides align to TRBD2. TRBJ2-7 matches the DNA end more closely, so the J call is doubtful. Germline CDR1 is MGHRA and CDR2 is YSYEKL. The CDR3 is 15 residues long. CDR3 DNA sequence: TGCGCCAGCAGCCAAGCTAGTGCGGGAGTGTACGAGCAGTACTTC. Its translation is CASSQASAGVYEQYF.

The CDR3 bases are TGTGCCAGCAGTAAACAGGGAGTTGGTGGCTACACCTTC. This sequence encodes CASSKQGVGGYTF. The J gene is TRBJ1-2, the V gene TRBV6-5; a weak D match, TRBD1 (6 bases). The CDR3 runs 13 residues. Trimming took off 5 bases at V and 7 bases at J, with 14 bases between the two ends. Looked up from germline, CDR1 is MNHEY and CDR2 is SVGAGI.

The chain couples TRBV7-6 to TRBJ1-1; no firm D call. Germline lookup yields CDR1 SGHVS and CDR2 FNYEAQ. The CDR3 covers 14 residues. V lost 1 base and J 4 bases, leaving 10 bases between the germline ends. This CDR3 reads CASSLDGWSTEAFF. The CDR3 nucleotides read TGTGCCAGCAGCTTAGATGGATGGAGCACTGAAGCTTTCTTT.

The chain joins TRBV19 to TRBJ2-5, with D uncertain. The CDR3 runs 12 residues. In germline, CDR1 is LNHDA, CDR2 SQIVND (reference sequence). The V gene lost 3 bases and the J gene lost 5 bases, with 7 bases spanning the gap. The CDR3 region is CASSIIGETQYF. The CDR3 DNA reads TGTGCCAGTAGTATTATCGGGGAGACCCAGTACTTC. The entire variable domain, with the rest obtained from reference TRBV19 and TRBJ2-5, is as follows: DGGITQSPKYLFRKEGQNVTLSCEQNLNHDAMYWYRQDPGQGLRLIYYSQIVNDFQKGDIAEGYSVSREKKESFPLTVTSAQKNPTAFYLCASSIIGETQYFGPGTRLLVL.

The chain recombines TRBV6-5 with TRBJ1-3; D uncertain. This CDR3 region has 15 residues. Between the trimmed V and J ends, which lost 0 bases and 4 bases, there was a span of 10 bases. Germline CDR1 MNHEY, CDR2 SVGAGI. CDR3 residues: CASSYSGPGGNTIYF. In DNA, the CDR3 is TGTGCCAGCAGTTACTCCGGTCCAGGAGGAAACACCATATATTTT.

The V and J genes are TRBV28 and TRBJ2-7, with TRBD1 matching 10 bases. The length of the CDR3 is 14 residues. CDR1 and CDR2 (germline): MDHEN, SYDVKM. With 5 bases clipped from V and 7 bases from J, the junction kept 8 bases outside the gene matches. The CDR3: CASSLGQGLGEQYF. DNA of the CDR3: TGTGCCAGCAGTCTGGGACAGGGGCTGGGAGAGCAGTACTTC. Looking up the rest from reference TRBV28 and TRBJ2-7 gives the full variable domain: DVKVTQSSRYLVKRTGEKVFLECVQDMDHENMFWYRQDPGLGLRLIYFSYDVKMKEKGDIPEGYSVSREKKERFSLILESASTNQTSMYLCASSLGQGLGEQYFGPGTRLTVT.

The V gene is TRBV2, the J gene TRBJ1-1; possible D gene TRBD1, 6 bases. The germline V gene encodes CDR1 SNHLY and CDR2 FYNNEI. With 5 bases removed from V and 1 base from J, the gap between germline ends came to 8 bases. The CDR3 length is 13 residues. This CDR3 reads CASSTGPNTEAFF. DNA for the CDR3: TGTGCCAGCAGTACAGGGCCGAACACTGAAGCTTTCTTT.

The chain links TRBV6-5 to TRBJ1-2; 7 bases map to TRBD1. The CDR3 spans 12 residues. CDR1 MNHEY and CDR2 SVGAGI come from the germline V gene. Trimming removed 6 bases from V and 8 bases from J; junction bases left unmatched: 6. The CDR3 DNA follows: TGTGCCAGCAGATCGACAGGGCAAGGCTACACCTTC. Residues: CASRSTGQGYTF.

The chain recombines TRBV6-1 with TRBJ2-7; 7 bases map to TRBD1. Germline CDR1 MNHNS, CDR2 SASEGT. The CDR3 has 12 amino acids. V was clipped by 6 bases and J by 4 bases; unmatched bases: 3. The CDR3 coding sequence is TGTGCCAGCAGCGGGGACAGTTACGAGCAGTACTTC. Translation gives CASSGDSYEQYF.

The CDR3 protein is CASSLNMGQGRNTIYF. CDR3 in DNA: TGTGCCAGCAGTTTAAACATGGGACAGGGTAGAAACACCATATATTTT. The chain links TRBV27 to TRBJ1-3; 9 nucleotides match TRBD1. This CDR3 region has 16 residues. Germline V CDR1 and CDR2: MNHEY, SMNVEV (reference sequence). The V and J ends lost 2 bases and 5 bases, in that order; junction bases with no gene match: 7.

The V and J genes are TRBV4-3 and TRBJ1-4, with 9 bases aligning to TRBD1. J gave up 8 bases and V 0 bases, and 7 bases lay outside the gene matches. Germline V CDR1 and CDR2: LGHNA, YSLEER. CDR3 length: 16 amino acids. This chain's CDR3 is CASSQDTGTGSEKLFF. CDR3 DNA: TGCGCCAGCAGCCAAGATACCGGGACAGGGTCGGAAAAACTGTTTTTT.

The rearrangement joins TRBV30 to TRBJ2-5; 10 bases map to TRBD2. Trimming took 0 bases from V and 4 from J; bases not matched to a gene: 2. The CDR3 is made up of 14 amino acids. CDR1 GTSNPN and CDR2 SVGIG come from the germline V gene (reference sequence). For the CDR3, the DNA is TGTGCCTGGAGTGTCAGCGGGAGGGGAGAGACCCAGTACTTC. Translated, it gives CAWSVSGRGETQYF. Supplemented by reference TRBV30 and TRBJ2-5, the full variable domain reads SQTIHQWPATLVQPVGSPLSLECTVEGTSNPNLYWYRQAAGRGLQLLFYSVGIGQISSEVPQNLSASRPQDRQFILSSKKLLLSDSGFYLCAWSVSGRGETQYFGPGTRLLVL.

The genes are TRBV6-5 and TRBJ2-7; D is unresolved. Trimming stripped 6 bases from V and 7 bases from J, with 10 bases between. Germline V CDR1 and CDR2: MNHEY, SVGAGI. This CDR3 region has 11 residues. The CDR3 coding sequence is TGTGCCAGCAGCCCAGGTGAAGAGCAGTACTTC. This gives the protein CASSPGEEQYF.

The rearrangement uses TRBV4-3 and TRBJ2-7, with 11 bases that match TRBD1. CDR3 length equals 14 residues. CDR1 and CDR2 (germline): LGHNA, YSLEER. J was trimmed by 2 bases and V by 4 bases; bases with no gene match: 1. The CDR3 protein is CASSPGQGAYEQYF. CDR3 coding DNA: TGCGCCAGCAGCCCGGGACAGGGGGCCTACGAGCAGTACTTC.